The rows below give T cell receptor beta chains drawn from one sample of a study of OX40 agonist ivuxolimab in advanced cancers. TCRdb keeps only in-frame clones here, not all; method: immunoSEQ multiplex PCR. The table shows under 70,000 clones, with approximately 90% occurring only once. This material consisted of CD4+ or CD8+ T cells sorted from blood, taken in a trial of the OX40 agonist ivuxolimab. The receptors were sampled from an adult with an advanced solid tumor such as melanoma, head and neck, liver or kidney cancer. The CDR3 runs from the conserved cysteine through the conserved F or W. D genes are given only for firm matches. Size values are once, few and many counts, or a class for expanded clones, and some rows have none.

size: -
J: TRBJ2-6
D: -
length: 17
V: TRBV11-2
CDR3: CASSLASGSSGANVLTF
DNA: TGTGCCAGCAGCTTAGCCAGCGGAAGCTCTGGGGCCAACGTCCTGACTTTC

size: -
J: TRBJ1-3
D: -
length: 17
V: TRBV11-2
CDR3: CASSLGSWGRSGNTIYF
DNA: TGTGCCAGCAGCTTAGGGTCGTGGGGGCGCTCTGGAAACACCATATATTTT

size: few
J: TRBJ2-3
D: -
length: 15
V: TRBV6-4
CDR3: CASSEQGSGGDTQYF
DNA: TGTGCCAGCAGTGAACAGGGGAGCGGGGGAGATACGCAGTATTTT

size: -
J: TRBJ2-3
D: TRBD2
length: 17
V: TRBV14
CDR3: CASSLRVLAGYTDTQYF
DNA: TGTGCCAGCAGCCTAAGGGTACTAGCGGGTTACACAGATACGCAGTATTTT

size: -
J: TRBJ1-4
D: -
length: 14
V: TRBV28
CDR3: CASSSRQPNEKLFF
DNA: TGTGCCAGCAGTTCACGACAGCCTAATGAAAAACTGTTTTTT

size: -
J: TRBJ2-1
D: TRBD2
length: 19
V: TRBV18
CDR3: CASSLPFWRGGLGLDEQFF
DNA: TGTGCCAGCTCACTGCCGTTCTGGCGGGGGGGCCTTGGGCTCGATGAGCAGTTCTTC

size: -
J: TRBJ2-1
D: -
length: 12
V: TRBV10-1
CDR3: CASSELGDEQFF
DNA: TGCGCCAGCAGTGAATTGGGGGATGAGCAGTTCTTC

size: -
J: TRBJ2-1
D: -
length: 15
V: TRBV21-1
CDR3: CASSNLAGRRTEQFF
DNA: TGTGCCAGCAGCAATTTAGCGGGCCGTCGGACTGAGCAGTTCTTC

size: -
J: TRBJ2-7
D: TRBD1
length: 14
V: TRBV9
CDR3: CASSVEQGAYEQYF
DNA: TGTGCCAGCAGCGTAGAACAGGGGGCCTACGAGCAGTACTTC

size: once
J: TRBJ2-1
D: -
length: 13
V: TRBV11-2
CDR3: CASSLTSYNEQFF
DNA: TGTGCCAGCAGCCTAACCTCCTACAATGAGCAGTTCTTC

size: -
J: TRBJ2-7
D: TRBD1
length: 13
V: TRBV28
CDR3: CASTGQVLGEQYF
DNA: TGTGCCAGCACCGGACAGGTCCTGGGCGAGCAGTACTTC

size: -
J: TRBJ1-1
D: -
length: 15
V: TRBV5-1
CDR3: CASSGQGGANTEAFF
DNA: TGCGCCAGCAGCGGCCAAGGAGGGGCGAACACTGAAGCTTTCTTT

size: -
J: TRBJ1-1
D: -
length: 13
V: TRBV27
CDR3: CASSLSVRTEAFF
DNA: TGTGCCAGCAGTTTATCGGTTCGCACTGAAGCTTTCTTT

size: -
J: TRBJ2-1
D: -
length: 17
V: TRBV11-2
CDR3: CASSLGVWLASYNEQFF
DNA: TGTGCCAGCAGCTTAGGAGTCTGGCTAGCGTCCTACAATGAGCAGTTCTTC

size: -
J: TRBJ1-3
D: -
length: 15
V: TRBV2
CDR3: CASRWDGGSGNTIYF
DNA: TGTGCCAGCCGCTGGGACGGCGGCTCTGGAAACACCATATATTTT

size: -
J: TRBJ2-2
D: -
length: 13
V: TRBV7-9
CDR3: CASALGNTGELFF
DNA: TGTGCCAGCGCCCTGGGGAACACCGGGGAGCTGTTTTTT

size: -
J: TRBJ1-2
D: TRBD1
length: 15
V: TRBV18
CDR3: CASSPRTGGASGYTF
DNA: TGTGCCAGCTCACCAAGGACAGGGGGCGCATCTGGCTACACCTTC

size: -
J: TRBJ1-1
D: TRBD1
length: 15
V: TRBV27
CDR3: CASSFSPTGGAEAFF
DNA: TGTGCCAGCAGTTTTAGCCCAACAGGGGGAGCTGAAGCTTTCTTT

size: -
J: TRBJ2-1
D: TRBD1
length: 15
V: TRBV5-1
CDR3: CASSLGTGYYNEQFF
DNA: TGCGCCAGCAGCTTGGGGACAGGATACTACAATGAGCAGTTCTTC

size: -
J: TRBJ2-7
D: -
length: 14
V: TRBV14
CDR3: CASRLQGGSYEQYF
DNA: TGTGCCAGCAGGTTGCAGGGTGGGTCCTACGAGCAGTACTTC

size: -
J: TRBJ2-7
D: -
length: 13
V: TRBV2
CDR3: CASSEFDGYEQYF
DNA: TGTGCCAGCAGTGAATTTGACGGCTACGAGCAGTACTTC

size: -
J: TRBJ2-2
D: TRBD1
length: 16
V: TRBV7-7
CDR3: CASSPRTGGTTGELFF
DNA: TGTGCTAGCAGCCCCCGGACAGGGGGCACCACCGGGGAGCTGTTTTTT

size: -
J: TRBJ2-7
D: TRBD2
length: 17
V: TRBV4-2
CDR3: CASSPFLAGARSYEQYF
DNA: TGTGCCAGCAGCCCCTTTCTAGCGGGCGCTCGCTCCTACGAGCAGTACTTC

size: -
J: TRBJ2-5
D: TRBD1
length: 14
V: TRBV6-5
CDR3: CASRPGQAQETQYF
DNA: TGTGCCAGCAGGCCGGGACAGGCACAAGAGACCCAGTACTTC

size: -
J: TRBJ1-2
D: TRBD1
length: 14
V: TRBV6-4
CDR3: CASSDPGGSGGYTF
DNA: TGTGCCAGCAGTGACCCAGGGGGATCGGGTGGCTACACCTTC

size: -
J: TRBJ1-3
D: -
length: 17
V: TRBV2
CDR3: CAIRPPGRAFSGNTIYF
DNA: TGTGCCATCAGACCCCCAGGGAGGGCATTCTCTGGAAACACCATATATTTT

size: -
J: TRBJ2-1
D: TRBD2
length: 15
V: TRBV7-9
CDR3: CASSLGRSSGNEQFF
DNA: TGTGCCAGCAGCTTAGGGAGGTCTAGCGGCAATGAGCAGTTCTTC

size: -
J: TRBJ1-5
D: TRBD1
length: 16
V: TRBV10-3
CDR3: CATGQGDVYSNQPQHF
DNA: TGTGCCACCGGACAGGGGGATGTCTATAGCAATCAGCCCCAGCATTTT

size: -
J: TRBJ2-2
D: -
length: 10
V: TRBV19
CDR3: CAKEDGELFF
DNA: TGTGCTAAAGAAGACGGGGAGCTGTTTTTT

size: -
J: TRBJ1-2
D: -
length: 11
V: TRBV20-1
CDR3: CSASPNYGYTF
DNA: TGCAGTGCTAGCCCCAACTATGGCTACACCTTC

size: -
J: TRBJ2-3
D: -
length: 13
V: TRBV7-2
CDR3: CASSLDLTDTQYF
DNA: TGTGCCAGCAGCTTAGACCTCACAGATACGCAGTATTTT

size: -
J: TRBJ1-2
D: TRBD1
length: 15
V: TRBV7-2
CDR3: CASRAGQGIHYGYTF
DNA: TGTGCCAGCAGAGCCGGACAGGGTATTCACTATGGCTACACCTTC

size: -
J: TRBJ2-5
D: TRBD2
length: 14
V: TRBV18
CDR3: CASSQAGLQETQYF
DNA: TGTGCCAGCTCACAAGCGGGGCTACAAGAGACCCAGTACTTC

size: -
J: TRBJ1-1
D: -
length: 15
V: TRBV19
CDR3: CASRPRDTLNTEAFF
DNA: TGTGCCAGTAGGCCCCGGGACACCCTGAACACTGAAGCTTTCTTT

size: -
J: TRBJ2-7
D: TRBD1
length: 16
V: TRBV9
CDR3: CASSVALGTGVNEQYF
DNA: TGTGCCAGCAGCGTAGCTTTAGGGACAGGGGTCAACGAGCAGTACTTC

size: -
J: TRBJ2-6
D: -
length: 15
V: TRBV4-2
CDR3: CASSRGPSGANVLTF
DNA: TGTGCCAGCAGCCGGGGGCCCTCTGGGGCCAACGTCCTGACTTTC

size: -
J: TRBJ2-5
D: TRBD2
length: 15
V: TRBV9
CDR3: CASSVASGGAETQYF
DNA: TGTGCCAGCAGCGTAGCTAGCGGGGGGGCAGAGACCCAGTACTTC

size: -
J: TRBJ2-3
D: -
length: 14
V: TRBV28
CDR3: CASSYVWGTDTQYF
DNA: TGTGCCAGCAGCTACGTGTGGGGCACAGATACGCAGTATTTT

size: once
J: TRBJ2-3
D: -
length: 15
V: TRBV5-1
CDR3: CASSLTAGSTDTQYF
DNA: TGCGCCAGCAGCTTGACTGCCGGTAGTACAGATACGCAGTATTTT

size: once
J: TRBJ2-7
D: -
length: 14
V: TRBV27
CDR3: CASSLDPFSHEQYF
DNA: TGTGCCAGCAGTTTAGACCCGTTCAGCCACGAGCAGTACTTC

size: -
J: TRBJ2-1
D: TRBD2
length: 15
V: TRBV5-4
CDR3: CASSLWLAGGNEQFF
DNA: TGTGCCAGCAGCTTGTGGCTAGCGGGAGGGAATGAGCAGTTCTTC

size: -
J: TRBJ1-3
D: -
length: 14
V: TRBV28
CDR3: CASSLELSGNTIYF
DNA: TGTGCCAGCAGTTTAGAGCTCTCTGGAAACACCATATATTTT

size: -
J: TRBJ2-5
D: -
length: 14
V: TRBV28
CDR3: CASSSRGAGETQYF
DNA: TGTGCCAGCAGTTCTCGCGGGGCCGGGGAGACCCAGTACTTC

size: once
J: TRBJ2-3
D: -
length: 14
V: TRBV18
CDR3: CASSPPERLDTQYF
DNA: TGTGCCAGCTCACCACCGGAAAGGCTAGATACGCAGTATTTT

size: -
J: TRBJ1-2
D: -
length: 13
V: TRBV5-1
CDR3: CASSFSGAAIYTF
DNA: TGCGCCAGCAGCTTCTCGGGGGCAGCAATCTACACCTTC

size: -
J: TRBJ2-3
D: -
length: 13
V: TRBV11-3
CDR3: CASSLGVGDTQYF
DNA: TGTGCCAGCAGCTTAGGGGTCGGAGATACGCAGTATTTT

size: -
J: TRBJ1-2
D: TRBD1
length: 15
V: TRBV2
CDR3: CASRLLQGENYGYTF
DNA: TGTGCCAGCAGGCTACTACAGGGGGAGAACTATGGCTACACCTTC

size: -
J: TRBJ2-6
D: -
length: 16
V: TRBV19
CDR3: CASSRHPSLAANVLTF
DNA: TGTGCCAGTAGTCGACATCCCTCTCTTGCGGCCAACGTCCTGACTTTC

size: -
J: TRBJ2-1
D: TRBD2
length: 15
V: TRBV6-4
CDR3: CASRKRGGEVHEQFF
DNA: TGTGCCAGCCGAAAGCGGGGGGGCGAGGTTCATGAGCAGTTCTTC

size: once
J: TRBJ2-1
D: -
length: 14
V: TRBV9
CDR3: CASSVWSAVGEQFF
DNA: TGTGCCAGCAGCGTATGGTCTGCAGTCGGTGAGCAGTTCTTC

size: few
J: TRBJ2-3
D: -
length: 15
V: TRBV15
CDR3: CATQDLTDSTDTQYF
DNA: TGTGCCACTCAGGACCTCACAGATAGCACAGATACGCAGTATTTT

size: once
J: TRBJ2-2
D: -
length: 15
V: TRBV7-6
CDR3: CASSLPQRNTGELFF
DNA: TGTGCCAGCAGCTTACCACAGAGGAACACCGGGGAGCTGTTTTTT

size: -
J: TRBJ2-3
D: -
length: 14
V: TRBV2
CDR3: CASSGRNVWDTQYF
DNA: TGTGCCAGCAGTGGGCGTAACGTCTGGGATACGCAGTATTTT

size: -
J: TRBJ2-1
D: -
length: 15
V: TRBV19
CDR3: CASSIELLRESEQFF
DNA: TGTGCCAGTAGTATAGAGCTCCTAAGAGAGAGCGAGCAGTTCTTC

size: -
J: TRBJ2-3
D: TRBD2
length: 13
V: TRBV9
CDR3: CASSAGGAHTQYF
DNA: TGTGCCAGCAGCGCGGGGGGTGCCCATACGCAGTATTTT

size: once
J: TRBJ1-4
D: TRBD1
length: 15
V: TRBV5-8
CDR3: CASSFGTGGEEKLFF
DNA: TGTGCCAGCAGCTTTGGGACAGGTGGAGAAGAAAAACTGTTTTTT

size: -
J: TRBJ2-7
D: -
length: 14
V: TRBV18
CDR3: CASSPPSESYEQYF
DNA: TGTGCCAGCTCACCACCGTCTGAATCCTACGAGCAGTACTTC